A selection of T cell receptor beta chains follows, all from one sample in a study of shared clonotypes between healthy human individuals. Repertoires were generated with immunoSEQ multiplex PCR, while TCRdb's copy carries only in-frame clones and drops some. The sample contains 500,000 to 550,000 clones, roughly 95% of which appear only once. Sequencing input: naive CD4+ T cells sorted from blood. The receptors shown here come from a woman aged 25 to 39 in good health. CDR3s include the opening cysteine and the closing phenylalanine or tryptophan. The D gene is left open where the match is weak. Rows may omit the clone size; those that give it use once, few, many or a size class.

abundance: -; d_gene: -; j_gene: TRBJ2-3; v_gene: TRBV7-9; CDR3aa: CASSLAGTSTDTQYF; CDR3nt: TGTGCCAGCAGCTTAGCCGGGACCAGCACAGATACGCAGTATTTT
abundance: -; d_gene: -; j_gene: TRBJ2-1; v_gene: TRBV6-6; CDR3aa: CASSFGGRPSQFF; CDR3nt: TGTGCCAGCAGTTTTGGAGGGCGCCCCTCGCAGTTCTTC
abundance: -; d_gene: TRBD2; j_gene: TRBJ2-7; v_gene: TRBV27; CDR3aa: CASSSTHLGTSGTYEQYF; CDR3nt: TGTGCCAGCAGTTCTACACACCTCGGGACTAGCGGGACATACGAGCAGTACTTC
abundance: -; d_gene: -; j_gene: TRBJ2-3; v_gene: TRBV5-6; CDR3aa: CASSLAGGTSTDTQYF; CDR3nt: TGTGCCAGCAGCTTGGCTGGGGGCACTAGCACAGATACGCAGTATTTT
abundance: once; d_gene: -; j_gene: TRBJ1-1; v_gene: TRBV28; CDR3aa: CASSVGGSNEAFF; CDR3nt: TGTGCCAGCAGTGTGGGTGGCTCGAATGAAGCTTTCTTT
abundance: -; d_gene: -; j_gene: TRBJ2-3; v_gene: TRBV9; CDR3aa: CASSAGGGFGTDTQYF; CDR3nt: TGTGCCAGCAGCGCCGGTGGAGGTTTCGGCACAGATACGCAGTATTTT
abundance: -; d_gene: -; j_gene: TRBJ2-3; v_gene: TRBV7-2; CDR3aa: CASSLAGVSTDTQYF; CDR3nt: TGTGCCAGCAGCTTAGCGGGGGTGAGCACAGATACGCAGTATTTT
abundance: -; d_gene: TRBD2; j_gene: TRBJ2-7; v_gene: TRBV11-2; CDR3aa: CASSLTPSGRTYEQYF; CDR3nt: TGTGCCAGCAGTTTGACGCCTAGCGGGAGGACCTACGAGCAGTACTTC
abundance: -; d_gene: -; j_gene: TRBJ2-7; v_gene: TRBV5-1; CDR3aa: CASSPPAGTPHEQYF; CDR3nt: TGCGCCAGCAGCCCCCCTGCCGGGACCCCCCACGAGCAGTACTTC
abundance: -; d_gene: TRBD2; j_gene: TRBJ2-5; v_gene: TRBV13; CDR3aa: CASSLSLLAEQETQYF; CDR3nt: TGTGCCAGCAGCCTATCCCTACTAGCGGAGCAAGAGACCCAGTACTTC
abundance: -; d_gene: TRBD1; j_gene: TRBJ2-4; v_gene: TRBV5-1; CDR3aa: CASSTPGQAKNIQYF; CDR3nt: TGCGCCAGCAGCACACCGGGACAGGCCAAAAACATTCAGTACTTC
abundance: -; d_gene: -; j_gene: TRBJ1-2; v_gene: TRBV6-5; CDR3aa: CASSYSLNYGYTF; CDR3nt: TGTGCCAGCAGTTACTCCCTTAACTATGGCTACACCTTC
abundance: -; d_gene: TRBD1; j_gene: TRBJ2-7; v_gene: TRBV27; CDR3aa: CASSPRTGETYEQYF; CDR3nt: TGTGCCAGCAGTCCCCGGACAGGGGAGACCTACGAGCAGTACTTC
abundance: few; d_gene: -; j_gene: TRBJ2-7; v_gene: TRBV6-5; CDR3aa: CASSYFHEQYF; CDR3nt: TGTGCCAGCAGTTACTTCCACGAGCAGTACTTC
abundance: -; d_gene: -; j_gene: TRBJ2-5; v_gene: TRBV27; CDR3aa: CASRRWAEETQYF; CDR3nt: TGTGCCAGCAGACGCTGGGCGGAAGAGACCCAGTACTTC
abundance: -; d_gene: -; j_gene: TRBJ2-4; v_gene: TRBV28; CDR3aa: CASIPGQAKNIQYF; CDR3nt: TGTGCCAGCATCCCGGGACAAGCCAAAAACATTCAGTACTTC
abundance: -; d_gene: TRBD1; j_gene: TRBJ2-3; v_gene: TRBV5-1; CDR3aa: CASSGGRTGYTDTQYF; CDR3nt: TGCGCCAGCAGCGGGGGTCGGACAGGCTACACAGATACGCAGTATTTT
abundance: -; d_gene: TRBD2; j_gene: TRBJ2-3; v_gene: TRBV19; CDR3aa: CASKVAGGRGTDTQYF; CDR3nt: TGTGCCAGTAAGGTAGCGGGAGGGCGGGGCACAGATACGCAGTATTTT
abundance: -; d_gene: TRBD1; j_gene: TRBJ1-2; v_gene: TRBV5-4; CDR3aa: CASSSRQGHYGYTF; CDR3nt: TGTGCCAGCAGCTCAAGACAGGGCCACTATGGCTACACCTTC
abundance: -; d_gene: -; j_gene: TRBJ2-4; v_gene: TRBV11-2; CDR3aa: CASSPMGAATGNIQYF; CDR3nt: TGTGCCAGCAGTCCAATGGGTGCGGCTACAGGAAACATTCAGTACTTC
abundance: -; d_gene: -; j_gene: TRBJ2-1; v_gene: TRBV5-1; CDR3aa: CASSSEGQTYNEQFF; CDR3nt: TGCGCCAGCAGCTCCGAAGGACAGACGTACAATGAGCAGTTCTTC
abundance: -; d_gene: -; j_gene: TRBJ1-2; v_gene: TRBV28; CDR3aa: CASSWVQGYTF; CDR3nt: TGTGCCAGCAGTTGGGTCCAGGGCTACACCTTC
abundance: -; d_gene: -; j_gene: TRBJ2-5; v_gene: TRBV7-9; CDR3aa: CASSFGSRQETQYF; CDR3nt: TGTGCCAGCAGCTTCGGGAGTCGACAAGAGACCCAGTACTTC
abundance: -; d_gene: TRBD1; j_gene: TRBJ2-1; v_gene: TRBV19; CDR3aa: CASSMVRGSFTYNEQFF; CDR3nt: TGTGCCAGTAGTATGGTCAGGGGGAGTTTTACTTACAATGAGCAGTTCTTC
abundance: -; d_gene: -; j_gene: TRBJ2-1; v_gene: TRBV7-9; CDR3aa: CASSLQGRRGNEQFF; CDR3nt: TGTGCCAGCAGCTTACAGGGGCGACGGGGCAATGAGCAGTTCTTC
abundance: -; d_gene: TRBD1; j_gene: TRBJ1-5; v_gene: TRBV18; CDR3aa: CASSPLGQGGYQPQHF; CDR3nt: TGTGCCAGCTCACCACTTGGACAGGGGGGTTATCAGCCCCAGCATTTT
abundance: -; d_gene: TRBD2; j_gene: TRBJ2-7; v_gene: TRBV28; CDR3aa: CASSGTSGRDGDEQYF; CDR3nt: TGTGCCAGCAGTGGCACTAGCGGGAGGGACGGGGACGAGCAGTACTTC
abundance: -; d_gene: -; j_gene: TRBJ2-2; v_gene: TRBV2; CDR3aa: CASSDRGYSTGELFF; CDR3nt: TGTGCCAGCAGTGACAGGGGATATTCTACCGGGGAGCTGTTTTTT
abundance: once; d_gene: -; j_gene: TRBJ2-7; v_gene: TRBV2; CDR3aa: CASSELGTSGGEQYF; CDR3nt: TGTGCCAGCAGTGAGTTGGGGACGAGCGGAGGTGAGCAGTACTTC
abundance: -; d_gene: -; j_gene: TRBJ1-1; v_gene: TRBV6-5; CDR3aa: CASSWTDDTEAFF; CDR3nt: TGTGCCAGCAGTTGGACGGACGACACTGAAGCTTTCTTT
abundance: -; d_gene: -; j_gene: TRBJ2-5; v_gene: TRBV6-5; CDR3aa: CASKRRGAGETQYF; CDR3nt: TGTGCCAGCAAACGTCGAGGGGCTGGAGAGACCCAGTACTTC
abundance: -; d_gene: TRBD1; j_gene: TRBJ2-7; v_gene: TRBV7-9; CDR3aa: CASSFRAAGTGVHEQYF; CDR3nt: TGTGCCAGCAGCTTTAGGGCGGCCGGGACAGGGGTTCACGAGCAGTACTTC
abundance: -; d_gene: TRBD1; j_gene: TRBJ1-1; v_gene: TRBV7-2; CDR3aa: CASSAVDREIQAFF; CDR3nt: TGTGCCAGCAGCGCCGTGGACAGGGAGATACAAGCTTTCTTT
abundance: -; d_gene: -; j_gene: TRBJ1-5; v_gene: TRBV10-2; CDR3aa: CASREQWNQPQHF; CDR3nt: TGCGCCAGCAGAGAACAGTGGAATCAGCCCCAGCATTTT
abundance: -; d_gene: TRBD2; j_gene: TRBJ2-1; v_gene: TRBV5-6; CDR3aa: CASSYGTTPYNEQFF; CDR3nt: TGTGCCAGCAGCTACGGGACTACCCCCTACAATGAGCAGTTCTTC
abundance: -; d_gene: -; j_gene: TRBJ1-1; v_gene: TRBV10-3; CDR3aa: CAISDGRPRGTEAFF; CDR3nt: TGTGCCATCAGTGACGGAAGGCCCAGGGGCACTGAAGCTTTCTTT
abundance: -; d_gene: TRBD2; j_gene: TRBJ2-3; v_gene: TRBV11-2; CDR3aa: CASNPTLAGDSTDTQYF; CDR3nt: TGTGCCAGCAACCCCACCTTAGCGGGAGACTCCACAGATACGCAGTATTTT
abundance: few; d_gene: TRBD1; j_gene: TRBJ1-4; v_gene: TRBV19; CDR3aa: CASSTLRDSNEKLFF; CDR3nt: TGTGCCAGTAGCACCCTCCGGGACAGCAATGAAAAACTGTTTTTT
abundance: -; d_gene: -; j_gene: TRBJ1-5; v_gene: TRBV5-8; CDR3aa: CASSPFNQPQHF; CDR3nt: TGTGCCAGCAGCCCGTTTAATCAGCCCCAGCATTTT
abundance: -; d_gene: -; j_gene: TRBJ1-2; v_gene: TRBV19; CDR3aa: CASSRDKLYGYTF; CDR3nt: TGTGCCAGTAGCCGGGACAAATTATATGGCTACACCTTC
abundance: -; d_gene: -; j_gene: TRBJ1-1; v_gene: TRBV28; CDR3aa: CASSLPGVQDTEAFF; CDR3nt: TGTGCCAGCAGTCTTCCAGGGGTCCAGGACACTGAAGCTTTCTTT
abundance: -; d_gene: -; j_gene: TRBJ2-1; v_gene: TRBV30; CDR3aa: CAWRGAGDYYNEQFF; CDR3nt: TGTGCCTGGAGGGGGGCGGGAGATTACTACAATGAGCAGTTCTTC
abundance: -; d_gene: -; j_gene: TRBJ2-7; v_gene: TRBV5-8; CDR3aa: CASTYGESDYEQYF; CDR3nt: TGTGCCAGCACTTACGGGGAGTCGGACTACGAGCAGTACTTC